These 27 T cell receptor beta chains share one sample of origin, sequenced in a study of OX40 agonist ivuxolimab in advanced cancers. Some clones are missing from TCRdb's copy, which holds only in-frame ones; the method was immunoSEQ multiplex PCR. The sample records roughly 60,000 clones, around 93% being singletons. This specimen consisted of CD4+ or CD8+ T cells sorted from blood, obtained in a trial of the OX40 agonist ivuxolimab. The receptor set was obtained from an adult with an advanced solid tumor such as melanoma, head and neck, liver or kidney cancer.

The chain uses TRBV4-2 and TRBJ1-2; D is uncertain. Germline CDR1 LGHNA, CDR2 YNFKEQ. CDR3 length equals 14 residues. The V end lost 6 bases, the J end lost 7 bases, and 18 bases lay between the germline ends. CDR3 coding DNA: TGTGCCAGCAGGCTTGGACGGGATAGGAGTGGCTACACCTTC. Its translation: CASRLGRDRSGYTF.

Remarks on this clone: A read error may account for a junction end that differs from germline. The rearrangement links TRBV5-1 to TRBJ2-7; the D is unclear. This CDR3 has 11 residues. The germline gives CDR1 SGHRS, CDR2 YFSETQ. DNA for the CDR3: TGCGCCAGCAGCTTGGAGGAGAGTTTGCACTTC. As protein: CASSLEESLHF.

V is TRBV15 and J is TRBJ1-5; 8 nucleotides line up with TRBD1. Germline CDR1 LNHNV, CDR2 YYDKDF (reference sequence). V was clipped by 9 bases and J by 3 bases; unmatched bases: 7. This CDR3 spans 14 amino acids. Here the CDR3 reads CATRETGVNQPQHF. The CDR3 nucleotides read TGTGCCACAAGAGAGACAGGGGTCAATCAGCCCCAGCATTTT. Full variable domain (missing parts from reference TRBV15 and TRBJ1-5): DAMVIQNPRYQVTQFGKPVTLSCSQTLNHNVMYWYQQKSSQAPKLLFHYYDKDFNNEADTPDNFQSRRPNTSFCFLDIRSPGLGDTAMYLCATRETGVNQPQHFGDGTRLSIL.

The rearrangement joins TRBV29-1 to TRBJ2-7; 14 bases line up with TRBD2. With 2 bases clipped from V and 4 bases from J, the junction kept 1 base outside the gene matches. Germline V CDR1 and CDR2: SQVTM, ANQGSEA. The CDR3 runs 14 residues. CDR3 DNA sequence: TGCAGCGTTGAATGGACTAGCGGGGGGTACGAGCAGTACTTC. It yields the protein CSVEWTSGGYEQYF.

In this sample, this clone turned up once. The chain employs TRBV5-5 and TRBJ1-1, with 11 bases aligning to TRBD1. The V gene's germline CDR1 is SGHKS and CDR2 YYEKEE (reference sequence). The J segment lost 1 base and the V segment lost 4 bases, leaving 9 bases of the junction unmatched. The CDR3 has 17 residues. CDR3 DNA sequence: TGTGCCAGCAGCGGGAGGACAGGGGGCTACCGGAACACTGAAGCTTTCTTT. Translated: CASSGRTGGYRNTEAFF. The whole variable domain, remainder taken from reference TRBV5-5 and TRBJ1-1, is DAGVTQSPTHLIKTRGQQVTLRCSPISGHKSVSWYQQVLGQGPQFIFQYYEKEERGRGNFPDRFSARQFPNYSSELNVNALLLGDSALYLCASSGRTGGYRNTEAFFGQGTRLTVV.

V gene TRBV10-3 combines with J gene TRBJ2-5, with a tentative D call TRBD2 (5 bases). The germline V gene encodes CDR1 ENHRY and CDR2 SYGVKD. The CDR3 has 16 residues. V gave up 3 bases and J gave up 1 base, with 15 bases separating them. For the CDR3, the DNA is TGTGCCATCAGTGAACGGAAACTAGGGATCCAAGAGACCCAGTACTTC. This encodes CAISERKLGIQETQYF.

The chain recombines TRBV9 with TRBJ2-3; 13 bases map to TRBD2. The V gene end was trimmed by 4 bases and the J gene end by 7 bases; junction bases not matched to a gene: 6. The CDR3 runs 15 residues. Germline assignment: CDR1 SGDLS and CDR2 YYNGEE. The CDR3 reads CASSPGLAGAYTQYF. The CDR3 coding sequence is TGTGCCAGCAGCCCCGGACTAGCGGGAGCGTATACGCAGTATTTT.

The DNA for the CDR3 is TGCGCCAGCAGCCAAGGCCACAGGGGTGTCCTAGCCAAAAACATTCAGTACTTC. Translation: CASSQGHRGVLAKNIQYF. The genes are TRBV4-3 and TRBJ2-4; 7 bases align to TRBD1. The CDR3 length is 18 residues. Unmatched junction bases numbered 9, after V lost 1 base and J lost 0 bases. From germline, CDR1 is LGHNA and CDR2 YSLEER.

This CDR3 is CASRPPGGGAKETQYF. The CDR3 bases are TGTGCCAGCAGGCCCCCCGGCGGGGGGGCGAAAGAGACCCAGTACTTC. The chain has TRBV27 and TRBJ2-5, with 9 bases matching TRBD2. Germline V lookup: CDR1 MNHEY, CDR2 SMNVEV (reference sequence). V lost 6 bases and J lost 3; bases outside the gene matches: 11. The CDR3 loop spans 16 amino acids.

The rearrangement uses TRBV2 and TRBJ2-7; D gene uncertain. Trimming pared 6 bases from V and 2 bases from J, leaving 5 bases between. The CDR3 consists of 11 residues. Per germline, CDR1 SNHLY and CDR2 FYNNEI. CDR3 region: CASSETYEQYF. The CDR3 DNA is TGTGCCAGCAGCGAAACCTACGAGCAGTACTTC.

The chain carries TRBV6-5 and TRBJ1-2; maybe TRBD1 (6 bases). This CDR3 is 11 amino acids long. Germline loops: CDR1 MNHEY, CDR2 SVGAGI. Trimming took off 8 bases at V and 4 bases at J, with 8 bases between the two ends. The CDR3 DNA is TGTGCCAGCGGGACAATCTATGGCTACACCTTC. Its protein product is CASGTIYGYTF.

V gene TRBV4-2 combines with J gene TRBJ2-7; 15 bases are shared with TRBD2. Losses at the gene ends were 1 base for V and 6 bases for J; bases not matched to a gene: 4. The CDR3 runs 16 residues. The germline V gene has CDR1 LGHNA and CDR2 YNFKEQ. The CDR3 region is CASSQGTSGRAIEQYF. CDR3 in DNA: TGTGCCAGCAGCCAAGGGACTAGCGGGAGGGCCATCGAGCAGTACTTC.

This sequence joins TRBV28 and TRBJ2-2; D ambiguous. The length of the CDR3 is 18 residues. Germline lookup yields CDR1 MDHEN and CDR2 SYDVKM. V lost 5 bases to trimming and J lost 5 bases, with 24 bases between them. The CDR3 nucleotides are TGTGCCAGCAGTCTCGCGGTGGGCCCGTCTTTTCTTACCGGGGAGCTGTTTTTT. This codes for CASSLAVGPSFLTGELFF.

This chain connects TRBV7-9 to TRBJ2-1, with 9 nucleotides matching TRBD2. V dropped 5 bases and J dropped 5; count of bases not matched to a gene: 13. This CDR3 has 17 amino acids. Germline V gene lookup returns CDR1 SEHNR and CDR2 FQNEAQ (reference sequence). This CDR3 reads CASSPSSSGGRDNEQFF. For the CDR3, the DNA is TGTGCCAGCAGCCCCTCTTCGAGTGGCGGGAGGGACAATGAGCAGTTCTTC.

This chain connects TRBV6-5 to TRBJ1-1, with D tentatively TRBD1 (5 bases). Trimming left V 2 bases short and J 5 bases short, with 15 bases between. Germline V CDR1 and CDR2: MNHEY, SVGAGI. The CDR3 spans 15 residues. The CDR3: CASSYQGLGRTEAFF. The CDR3 nucleotides read TGTGCCAGCAGTTACCAGGGTTTGGGTAGGACTGAAGCTTTCTTT.

The chain couples TRBV4-3 to TRBJ2-2, with TRBD2 matching 8 bases. The V gene's germline CDR1 is LGHNA and CDR2 YSLEER. The CDR3 runs to 17 residues. J was trimmed by 0 bases and V by 0 bases; bases with no gene match: 3. CDR3 loop: CASSQDRGGPNTGELFF. CDR3 coding DNA: TGCGCCAGCAGCCAAGATCGGGGGGGACCGAACACCGGGGAGCTGTTTTTT.

The chain couples TRBV7-6 to TRBJ2-7, with TRBD2 identical over 8 bases. The CDR3 has 13 residues. CDR1 SGHVS and CDR2 FNYEAQ come from the germline V gene. Trimming at V came to 3 bases and at J to 6 bases, leaving 4 bases not matched to a gene. CDR3 region: CASSFSAGAEQYF. The CDR3, as DNA: TGTGCCAGCAGCTTTTCAGCGGGAGCCGAGCAGTACTTC.

V and J are TRBV18 and TRBJ2-1; a possible D gene is TRBD2 (6 bases). The CDR3 covers 17 residues. Per the germline V gene, CDR1 is KGHSH and CDR2 is LQKENI. Trimming took off 1 base at V and 0 bases at J, with 13 bases between the two ends. As DNA, the CDR3 is TGTGCCAGCTCACCACGAGGGGATAGCGGCTCCTACAATGAGCAGTTCTTC. Its protein product is CASSPRGDSGSYNEQFF.

The chain uses TRBV5-6 and TRBJ2-7; D is possibly TRBD2 (5 bases). This CDR3 spans 13 amino acids. Trimming left V 3 bases short and J 6 bases short, with 13 bases between. Germline loops: CDR1 SGHDT, CDR2 YYEEEE. The CDR3 spells CASSSGLTPEQYF. CDR3 sequence (DNA): TGTGCCAGCAGCTCTGGACTCACGCCCGAGCAGTACTTC.

The V gene is TRBV7-2, the J gene TRBJ1-5, with 7 bases fitting TRBD1. Per germline, CDR1 SGHTA and CDR2 FQGNSA. J was trimmed by 5 bases and V by 1 base; bases with no gene match: 8. This CDR3 is 16 amino acids long. The CDR3: CASSLGSTGRYQPQHF. In DNA form, the CDR3 reads TGTGCCAGCAGCTTAGGCTCGACAGGGAGATATCAGCCCCAGCATTTT.

This chain connects TRBV14 to TRBJ2-1; 10 bases are shared with TRBD2. With 0 bases clipped from V and 1 base from J, the junction kept 9 bases outside the gene matches. The germline CDR1 and CDR2 sequences are SGHDN and FVKESK. This CDR3 is 19 amino acids long. As DNA, the CDR3 is TGTGCCAGCAGCCAAGATCCGGCTAGCGGGAGTGAGTCCTACAATGAGCAGTTCTTC. This gives the protein CASSQDPASGSESYNEQFF. The full variable domain, completed using reference TRBV14 and TRBJ2-1, is EAGVTQFPSHSVIEKGQTVTLRCDPISGHDNLYWYRRVMGKEIKFLLHFVKESKQDESGMPNNRFLAERTGGTYSTLKVQPAELEDSGVYFCASSQDPASGSESYNEQFFGPGTRLTVL.

The chain recombines TRBV5-6 with TRBJ2-3, with D tentatively TRBD1 or TRBD2 (6 bases each). The CDR3 consists of 13 residues. The V gene's germline CDR1 is SGHDT and CDR2 YYEEEE. V shed 5 bases and J shed 4 bases, with 11 bases lying between them. DNA of the CDR3: TGTGCCAGCAGTCATGGGGGGCCAGATACGCAGTATTTT. Translation: CASSHGGPDTQYF. The full variable domain, completed using reference TRBV5-6 and TRBJ2-3, is DAGVTQSPTHLIKTRGQQVTLRCSPKSGHDTVSWYQQALGQGPQFIFQYYEEEERQRGNFPDRFSGHQFPNYSSELNVNALLLGDSALYLCASSHGGPDTQYFGPGTRLTVL.

This chain connects TRBV7-9 to TRBJ2-7; D ambiguous. Trimming pared 5 bases from V and 2 bases from J, leaving 7 bases between. The length of the CDR3 is 12 residues. Germline loops: CDR1 SEHNR, CDR2 FQNEAQ (reference sequence). Here the CDR3 reads CASSIQPYEQYF. DNA for the CDR3: TGTGCCAGCAGCATCCAACCCTACGAGCAGTACTTC.

The gene calls are TRBV4-2 and TRBJ2-3, with D perhaps matching TRBD2 (6 bases). Trimming shortened V by 4 bases and J by 4 bases, and 18 bases separated the two germline ends. CDR1 LGHNA and CDR2 YNFKEQ come from the germline V gene. The CDR3 extends over 16 amino acids. The CDR3 nucleotides read TGTGCCAGCAGCCGGCGAGGGAGGAGGTTTGCAGATACGCAGTATTTT. This encodes CASSRRGRRFADTQYF.

V and J are TRBV7-6 and TRBJ2-2, with TRBD2 matching over 10 bases. With V trimmed by 4 bases and J by 3 bases, 5 bases remained unmatched. The germline CDR1 and CDR2 sequences are SGHVS and FNYEAQ. The CDR3 is 16 amino acids. The CDR3 DNA reads as TGTGCCAGCAGCTCAGCGGGAGGGCCCGACACCGGGGAGCTGTTTTTT. This encodes CASSSAGGPDTGELFF.

This chain joins TRBV28 and TRBJ1-1; unclear D gene. This CDR3 is built from 13 residues. Trimming stripped 3 bases from V and 1 base from J, with 6 bases between. The germline V gene has CDR1 MDHEN and CDR2 SYDVKM. CDR3 bases: TGTGCCAGCAGTTTTTACAGGAACACTGAAGCTTTCTTT. Its translation is CASSFYRNTEAFF.

The CDR3 DNA reads as TGCGCCAGCAGCTTGGGAGCGGGATTGACCAAAAACATTCAGTACTTC. It translates to CASSLGAGLTKNIQYF. V gene TRBV5-1 combines with J gene TRBJ2-4, with 7 bases lining up with TRBD2. The junction had 5 bases not matched to a gene; V was cut back by 0 bases and J by 2 bases. The CDR3 is 16 amino acids. Germline-derived CDR1 and CDR2 are SGHRS and YFSETQ.